This T cell receptor (beta chain) was retrieved from a study of T cell responses to AZD1222 COVID-19 vaccine. To note about this clone: Its antigen is not known.

Study results and caveats: Close to half of all spike-specific TCRs reportedly target regions of the variants that are unmutated. Donors were chiefly white British, with a greater number of females, and clonal diversity was perhaps underestimated. The repertoires were collected only after the peak T cell response.

Deletions cut 1 base from V and 4 bases from J, with 16 bases between. Germline V lookup: CDR1 SGHTA, CDR2 FQGNSA. The CDR3 contains 16 residues. This table comes from immunoSEQ multiplex PCR, and its TCRdb copy is limited to in-frame clones, with some not included. The table lists some 96,000 clones, 88% of them singletons, with around 2% in the top ten. V is TRBV7-2 and J is TRBJ1-2, with D maybe TRBD1 (6 bases). The TCR comes from an adult in good health. The specimen comprised peripheral blood, sampled on day 0 of AZD1222 vaccination. CDR3 loop: CASSLVFGGSPYGYTF. The CDR3 region has the DNA TGTGCCAGCAGCTTAGTTTTTGGGGGCAGCCCCTATGGCTACACCTTC.